A single T cell receptor beta chain is shown here with its context. The data belong to a study of OX40 agonist ivuxolimab in advanced cancers. Clones were sequenced by immunoSEQ multiplex PCR, and TCRdb holds only the in-frame ones, with some missing. Of about 120,000 clones detected, approximately 90% appear once; the ten largest clones hold approximately 0.55%. The clonotype was recovered from an adult with an advanced solid tumor such as melanoma, head and neck, liver or kidney cancer. The sample in question was CD4+ or CD8+ T cells sorted from blood, obtained in a trial of the OX40 agonist ivuxolimab.

CDR3 nucleotides: TGTGCCAGCAGGAGGGTTAACGAGCAGTACTTC. Translated, it gives CASRRVNEQYF. This sequence joins TRBV6-5 and TRBJ2-7; D is possibly TRBD2 (5 bases). The length of the CDR3 is 11 residues. V lost 6 bases and J lost 5, with 8 bases in between. Looked up from germline, CDR1 is MNHEY and CDR2 is SVGAGI.